The next 21 T cell receptor beta chains were all read from a single sample in a study of early T cells in non-severe SARS-CoV-2 infection. TCRdb reanalysed the 5' RACE reads using MiXCR and keeps one entry per CDR3 protein. The sample comprises 60,000 to 75,000 distinct CDR3 sequences, around 12% of which are singletons, and approximately 4.5% rests with the top ten. Sequencing used whole blood. All receptors derive from an adult who was a healthcare worker with PCR-confirmed SARS-CoV-2 infection or an uninfected control (not recorded which).

This clonotype was counted only a few times. The chain carries TRBV6-5 and TRBJ1-1; D remains unclear. Trimming shortened V by 2 bases and J by 6 bases, and 10 bases separated the two germline ends. CDR1 and CDR2 (germline): MNHEY, SVGAGI. This CDR3 spans 13 amino acids. This chain's CDR3 is CASSYDIAAEAFF. The CDR3 bases are TGTGCCAGCAGTTACGACATAGCGGCTGAAGCTTTCTTT.

Ten or more counts support this clonotype. The rearrangement joins TRBV20-1 to TRBJ2-1, with TRBD2 matching over 13 bases. This CDR3 is 19 amino acids long. Per germline, CDR1 DFQATT and CDR2 SNEGSKA (reference sequence). With 4 bases clipped from V and 1 base from J, the junction kept 13 bases outside the gene matches. The CDR3 reads CSATSRTSGRGVSYNEQFF. CDR3 nucleotide sequence: TGCAGTGCTACCTCCCGGACTAGCGGGAGAGGGGTATCCTACAATGAGCAGTTCTTC.

This chain uses TRBV3-1 with TRBJ2-1; possibly TRBD2 for D (8 bases). The CDR3 consists of 16 residues. Germline V gene data show CDR1 as LGHDT and CDR2 as YNNKEL (reference sequence). V lost 4 bases to trimming and J lost 8 bases, with 21 bases between them. CDR3 in amino acids: CASSLRPGLGGDEQFF. The CDR3 DNA reads as TGTGCCAGCAGCCTAAGACCGGGACTAGGGGGCGATGAGCAGTTCTTC.

This clonotype was observed a handful of times. This rearrangement joins TRBV7-2 to TRBJ1-5, with unresolved D. V shed 4 bases and J shed 4 bases, with 11 bases lying between them. CDR1 is SGHTA and CDR2 is FQGNSA in the germline V gene. The CDR3 extends over 14 amino acids. The DNA of the CDR3 is TGTGCCAGCAGCTCCCGAGGACGGAATCAGCCCCAGCATTTT. Its protein is CASSSRGRNQPQHF.

The V call is TRBV4-2, the J call TRBJ2-3; D is possibly TRBD2 (5 bases). The CDR3 is 17 amino acids. The V and J ends lost 0 bases and 2 bases respectively, with 15 bases between them. Germline CDR1 reads LGHNA; CDR2 reads YNFKEQ. As DNA, the CDR3 is TGTGCCAGCAGCCAAGATGCTTATTCTGGACTCACAGATACGCAGTATTTT. Amino acids: CASSQDAYSGLTDTQYF.

Concerning this clonotype itself: This could be a read error, since a much larger clone is one nucleotide away. The rearrangement links TRBV29-1 to TRBJ2-5; 7 nucleotides align to TRBD1. Germline V gene sequence: CDR1 SQVTM, CDR2 ANQGSEA. This CDR3 has 12 amino acids. The V segment lost 5 bases and the J segment 4 bases; nucleotides outside the gene matches: 4. The CDR3 coding sequence is TGCAGCGTTATAGGGGGCCGAGAGACCCAGTACTTC. As protein: CSVIGGRETQYF.

This clonotype came up many times. The rearrangement joins TRBV14 to TRBJ2-1, with D uncertain. The CDR3 length is 14 residues. Germline V gene lookup returns CDR1 SGHDN and CDR2 FVKESK. V was trimmed by 4 bases and J by 1 base, leaving 8 bases between them. The CDR3 here is CASSRTVSYNEQFF. The CDR3 coding sequence is TGTGCCAGCAGCCGGACGGTTTCCTACAATGAGCAGTTCTTC.

This clonotype was detected many times. The chain combines TRBV18 with TRBJ2-7, with 8 nucleotides matching TRBD2. The CDR3 is 14 residues long. The trim removed 6 bases at V and 2 bases at J, leaving 6 bases unmatched. The germline V gene has CDR1 KGHSH and CDR2 LQKENI. As DNA, the CDR3 is TGTGCCAGCTCGCCTCGGGGGGGGGCCTACGAGCAGTACTTC. Protein: CASSPRGGAYEQYF.

A few counts support this clonotype. This chain links TRBV19 with TRBJ2-1; 8 positions match TRBD1. This CDR3 is 15 amino acids long. Trimming at V came to 8 bases and at J to 5 bases, leaving 11 bases not matched to a gene. CDR1 and CDR2 from the germline V gene are LNHDA and SQIVND (reference sequence). DNA for the CDR3: TGTGCCAGTCGCCGGTCCGGGACAGGCAACAATGAGCAGTTCTTC. Translating gives CASRRSGTGNNEQFF.

This clonotype was seen a handful of times. The V gene is TRBV28, the J gene TRBJ2-2; D is unclear. The CDR3 spans 15 residues. V lost 5 bases, J lost 5 bases, and 15 bases lay in between. Germline CDR1 MDHEN, CDR2 SYDVKM. The CDR3: CASSPNVGRTGELFF. Here the CDR3 DNA reads TGTGCCAGCAGTCCCAACGTAGGGCGGACCGGGGAGCTGTTTTTT.

About this clonotype: This sequence may be a read error, since a much larger clone differs from it by one base. V is TRBV29-1 and J is TRBJ2-1, with D hard to call. CDR1 is SQVTM, CDR2 ANQGSEA, per germline. This CDR3 region has 14 residues. The V end was cut by 2 bases, the J end by 0 bases, with 8 bases between. CDR3 nucleotide sequence: TGCAGCGTTGAAAAAGGTTGCTCCTACAATGAGCAGTTCTTC. Residues: CSVEKGCSYNEQFF.

This clonotype was detected many times. The V call is TRBV6-1, the J call TRBJ2-6; the match to TRBD1 covers 9 bases. The CDR3 totals 20 residues. Unmatched junction bases numbered 12, after V lost 3 bases and J lost 0 bases. Germline V gene data show CDR1 as MNHNS and CDR2 as SASEGT. As DNA, the CDR3 is TGTGCCAGCAGTGATAAAGCCGGGACAGGGATATTCTCTGGGGCCAACGTCCTGACTTTC. Its protein product is CASSDKAGTGIFSGANVLTF.

This sequence joins TRBV7-8 and TRBJ2-5, with 9 bases identical to TRBD1. The CDR3 covers 14 residues. In germline, CDR1 is SGHVS, CDR2 FQNEAQ. V was pared by 5 bases and J by 5 bases, with 6 bases of the junction left unmatched. The DNA of the CDR3 is TGTGCCAGCAGCACGACAGGGGGTGACGAGACCCAGTACTTC. Its protein product is CASSTTGGDETQYF.

The chain couples TRBV6-6 to TRBJ1-4; TRBD1 matches 7 bases. Germline CDR1 is MNHNY and CDR2 is SVGAGI (reference sequence). The CDR3 extends over 14 amino acids. V lost 6 bases to trimming and J lost 6 bases; unmatched junction nucleotides: 7. The DNA of the CDR3 is TGTGCCAGCAGAACGGGGGACAGCGATGAAAAACTGTTTTTT. It specifies CASRTGDSDEKLFF.

This clonotype has a count of ten or more. The rearrangement links TRBV6-6 to TRBJ1-2; unclear D gene. Deletions cut 4 bases from V and 8 bases from J, with 8 bases between. The CDR3 sequence is 11 residues long. Germline CDR1 is MNHNY and CDR2 is SVGAGI (reference sequence). CDR3 sequence: CASSSTGGYTF. CDR3 in DNA: TGTGCCAGCAGTTCGACTGGCGGCTACACCTTC.

As regards this clonotype: The junction shows a germline mismatch at one end, possibly a read error. CDR3 nucleotides: TGCGGTGCTAGTGCTTGGGGACTCTACGAGCAGTACTTC. Amino acid sequence: CGASAWGLYEQYF. V usage is TRBV20-1 and J usage is TRBJ2-7; a possible D gene is TRBD2 (6 bases). Looked up from germline, CDR1 is DFQATT and CDR2 is SNEGSKA (reference sequence). CDR3 length: 13 residues.

This clonotype was observed a few times. The genes are TRBV6-2 or TRBV6-3 and TRBJ2-5; the match to TRBD2 covers 9 bases. Germline CDR1 reads MNHEY; CDR2 reads SVGEGT. V shed 0 bases, J shed 1 base, and the junction held 3 bases outside the gene matches. The CDR3 spans 16 residues. In DNA form, the CDR3 reads TGTGCCAGCAGTTACTCCCTAGCGGGGTTCCAAGAGACCCAGTACTTC. Translation: CASSYSLAGFQETQYF.

V usage is TRBV29-1 and J usage is TRBJ1-1, with D unclear. Germline assignment: CDR1 SQVTM and CDR2 ANQGSEA. Trimming removed 5 bases at V and 4 bases at J, with 20 bases between. The CDR3 spans 15 residues. The CDR3 DNA is TGCAGCGTTCGGTCAGATCCAGGTTGGGTCACTGAAGCTTTCTTT. Amino acids: CSVRSDPGWVTEAFF.

This clonotype was detected many times. The rearrangement uses TRBV11-3 and TRBJ2-1, with 11 bases identical to TRBD2. Germline values: CDR1 SGHNT, CDR2 YENEEA. This CDR3 is built from 16 residues. After removal of 4 bases from V and 6 bases from J, the junction contained 8 bases not matched to a gene. CDR3: CASSSSGTSGSNEQFF. CDR3 bases: TGTGCCAGCAGCTCCTCCGGGACTAGCGGAAGCAATGAGCAGTTCTTC.

The chain is built from TRBV29-1 and TRBJ1-2; 10 nucleotides line up with TRBD1. J gave up 6 bases and V 7 bases, and 5 bases lay outside the gene matches. The CDR3 length is 12 residues. Germline assignment: CDR1 SQVTM and CDR2 ANQGSEA. The CDR3 sequence: CSAKTGGDGYTF. Here the CDR3 DNA reads TGCAGCGCCAAGACAGGGGGCGATGGCTACACCTTC. Full variable domain (missing parts from reference TRBV29-1 and TRBJ1-2): SAVISQKPSRDICQRGTSLTIQCQVDSQVTMMFWYRQQPGQSLTLIATANQGSEATYESGFVIDKFPISRPNLTFSTLTVSNMSPEDSSIYLCSAKTGGDGYTFGSGTRLTVV.

This clonotype was counted at least ten times. The chain is built from TRBV7-6 and TRBJ2-5; D possibly corresponds to TRBD2 (6 bases). Trimming shortened V by 4 bases and J by 2 bases, and 11 bases separated the two germline ends. The CDR3 contains 14 residues. Germline V gene sequence: CDR1 SGHVS, CDR2 FNYEAQ. CDR3 bases: TGTGCCAGCAGCTCCCACCGGGGGCAAGAGACCCAGTACTTC. It is translated as CASSSHRGQETQYF. Filled out from reference TRBV7-6 and TRBJ2-5, the complete variable domain reads GAGVSQSPRYKVTKRGQDVALRCDPISGHVSLYWYRQALGQGPEFLTYFNYEAQQDKSGLPNDRFSAERPEGSISTLTIQRTEQRDSAMYRCASSSHRGQETQYFGPGTRLLVL.